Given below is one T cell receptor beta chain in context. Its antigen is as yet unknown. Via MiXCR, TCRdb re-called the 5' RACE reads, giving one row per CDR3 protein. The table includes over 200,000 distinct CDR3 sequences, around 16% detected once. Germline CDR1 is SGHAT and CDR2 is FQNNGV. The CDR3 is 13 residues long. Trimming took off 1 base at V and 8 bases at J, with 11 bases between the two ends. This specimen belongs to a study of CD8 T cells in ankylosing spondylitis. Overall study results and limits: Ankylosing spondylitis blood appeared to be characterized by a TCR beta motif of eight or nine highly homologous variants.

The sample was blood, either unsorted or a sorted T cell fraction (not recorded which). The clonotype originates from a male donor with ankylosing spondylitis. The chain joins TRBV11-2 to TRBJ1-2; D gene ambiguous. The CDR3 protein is CASSLGSPTGYTF. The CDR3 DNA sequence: TGTGCCAGCAGCTTAGGGAGCCCAACGGGCTACACCTTC. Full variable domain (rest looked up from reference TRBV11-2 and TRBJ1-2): EAGVAQSPRYKIIEKRQSVAFWCNPISGHATLYWYQQILGQGPKLLIQFQNNGVVDDSQLPKDRFSAERLKGVDSTLKIQPAKLEDSAVYLCASSLGSPTGYTFGSGTRLTVV.